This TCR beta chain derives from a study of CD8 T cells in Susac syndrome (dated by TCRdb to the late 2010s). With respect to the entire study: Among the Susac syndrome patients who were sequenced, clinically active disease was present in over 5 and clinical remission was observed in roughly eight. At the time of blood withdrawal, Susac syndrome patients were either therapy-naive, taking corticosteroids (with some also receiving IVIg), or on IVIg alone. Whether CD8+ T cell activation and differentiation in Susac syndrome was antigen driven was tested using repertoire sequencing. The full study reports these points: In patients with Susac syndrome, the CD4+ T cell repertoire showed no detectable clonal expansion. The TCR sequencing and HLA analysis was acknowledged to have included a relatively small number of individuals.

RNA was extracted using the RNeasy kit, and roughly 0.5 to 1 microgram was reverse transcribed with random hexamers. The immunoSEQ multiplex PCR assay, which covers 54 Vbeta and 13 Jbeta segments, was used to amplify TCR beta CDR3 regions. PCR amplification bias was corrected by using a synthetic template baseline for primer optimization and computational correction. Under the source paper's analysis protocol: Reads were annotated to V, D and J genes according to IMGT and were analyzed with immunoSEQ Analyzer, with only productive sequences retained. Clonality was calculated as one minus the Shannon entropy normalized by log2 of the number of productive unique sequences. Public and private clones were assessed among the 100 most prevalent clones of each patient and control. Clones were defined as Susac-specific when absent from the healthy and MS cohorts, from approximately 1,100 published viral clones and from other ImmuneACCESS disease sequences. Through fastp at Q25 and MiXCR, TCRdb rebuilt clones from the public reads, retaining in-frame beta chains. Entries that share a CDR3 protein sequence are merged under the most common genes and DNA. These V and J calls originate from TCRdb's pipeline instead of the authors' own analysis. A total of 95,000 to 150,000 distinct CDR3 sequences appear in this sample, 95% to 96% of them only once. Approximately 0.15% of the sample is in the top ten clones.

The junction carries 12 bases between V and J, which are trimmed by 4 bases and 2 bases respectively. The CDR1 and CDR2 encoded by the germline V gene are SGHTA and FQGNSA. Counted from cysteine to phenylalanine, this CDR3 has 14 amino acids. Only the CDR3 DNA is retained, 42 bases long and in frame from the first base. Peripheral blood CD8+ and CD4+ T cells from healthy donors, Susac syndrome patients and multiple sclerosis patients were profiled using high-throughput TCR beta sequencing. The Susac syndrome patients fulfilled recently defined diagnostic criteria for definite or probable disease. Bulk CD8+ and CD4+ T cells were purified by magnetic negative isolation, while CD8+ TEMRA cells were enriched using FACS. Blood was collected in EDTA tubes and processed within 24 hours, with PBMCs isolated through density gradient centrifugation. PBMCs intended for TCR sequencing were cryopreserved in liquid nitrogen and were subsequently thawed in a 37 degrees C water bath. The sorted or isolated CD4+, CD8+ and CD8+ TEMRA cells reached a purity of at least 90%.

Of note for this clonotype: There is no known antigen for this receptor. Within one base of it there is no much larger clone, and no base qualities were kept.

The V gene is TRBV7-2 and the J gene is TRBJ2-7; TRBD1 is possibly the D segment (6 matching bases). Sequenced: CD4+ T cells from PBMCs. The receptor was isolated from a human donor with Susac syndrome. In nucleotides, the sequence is TGTGCCAGCAGCTCACAGGGTGCCGCCTACGAGCAGTACTTC. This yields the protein CASSSQGAAYEQYF.